This T cell receptor (beta chain) was documented in a study of blood T cell repertoires in COVID-19. On the study more broadly: Acute and convalescent COVID-19 samples came from the United States, Italy and Spain. From T cells, B-cell-depleted T cells, or PBMCs came the material, which was cDNA or gDNA.

Participants' own reports of clinical history determined their cohort assignment. Per the study methods: Reference gene primer amplification yielded estimated nucleated cell counts. TCRdb's copy holds only in-frame clones and misses some; the assay was immunoSEQ multiplex PCR. From that table come the V and J calls and clone size; the DNA was used to work out D and trimming. This sample yields approximately 220,000 clones, of which 85% are seen a single time; under 20% belongs to the top ten. Trimming took off 6 bases at V and 5 bases at J, with 25 bases between the two ends. The length of the CDR3 is 17 residues. Germline-derived CDR1 and CDR2 are MNHEY and SMNVEV (reference sequence).

The receptor was derived from a man aged 40-49 years who had recovered from COVID-19. Sample: PBMCs or T cells enriched from blood (not recorded which). The chain links TRBV27 to TRBJ1-1, with D maybe TRBD1 (6 bases). DNA of the CDR3: TGTGCCAGCAGCCCCCGGGCAGGGGCACGACCCGGGACTGAAGCTTTCTTT. It is translated as CASSPRAGARPGTEAFF.